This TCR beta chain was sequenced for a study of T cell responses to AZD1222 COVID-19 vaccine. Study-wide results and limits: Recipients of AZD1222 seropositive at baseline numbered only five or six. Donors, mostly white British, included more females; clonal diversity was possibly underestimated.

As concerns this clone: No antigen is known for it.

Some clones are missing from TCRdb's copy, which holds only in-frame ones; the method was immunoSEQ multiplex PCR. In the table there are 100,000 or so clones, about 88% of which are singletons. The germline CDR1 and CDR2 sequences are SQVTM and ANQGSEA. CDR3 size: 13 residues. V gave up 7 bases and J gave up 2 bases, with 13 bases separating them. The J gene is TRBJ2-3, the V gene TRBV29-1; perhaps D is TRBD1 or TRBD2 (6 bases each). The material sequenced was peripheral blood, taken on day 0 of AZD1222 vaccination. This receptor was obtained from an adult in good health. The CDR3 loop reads CSARGTYTDTQYF. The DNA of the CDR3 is TGCAGCGCCCGCGGGACATACACAGATACGCAGTATTTT.